Listed below are T cell receptor beta chains from one sample, sequenced in a study of T cell responses to AZD1222 COVID-19 vaccine. Using immunoSEQ multiplex PCR, the repertoire was profiled, and TCRdb retains in-frame clones only, with some absent. The table has around 71,000 clones, roughly 80% seen once. Source: peripheral blood, taken 28 days after the second AZD1222 dose. The receptors originated from an adult who received the AZD1222 COVID-19 vaccine. The CDR3 runs from the conserved cysteine through the conserved F or W. Each record gives: D gene, clone size, CDR3 length, J gene, V gene, CDR3 protein, CDR3 DNA. The D gene is left open where the match is weak. Clone size is stated in some rows and not others, as once, few, many or a class when expanded.

TRBD1 NA 16 TRBJ1-5 TRBV7-8 CASSSSGTGNNQPQHF TGTGCCAGCAGCTCCTCCGGGACAGGTAACAATCAGCCCCAGCATTTT
TRBD1 NA 17 TRBJ2-7 TRBV6-1 CASSARGQGMGPGEQYF TGTGCCAGCAGTGCAAGAGGACAGGGGATGGGTCCGGGCGAGCAGTACTTC
NA NA 15 TRBJ2-5 TRBV5-1 CASSLGGPMQETQYF TGCGCCAGCAGCCTCGGGGGGCCTATGCAAGAGACCCAGTACTTC
NA NA 14 TRBJ2-7 TRBV4-3 CASSPFHGSYEQYF TGCGCCAGCAGCCCATTTCACGGGTCCTACGAGCAGTACTTC
TRBD1 once 13 TRBJ2-3 TRBV18 CASSTGVSDTQYF TGTGCCAGCTCAACAGGGGTTTCAGATACGCAGTATTTT
TRBD1 NA 13 TRBJ1-1 TRBV30 CAWDRGLNTEAFF TGTGCCTGGGACAGGGGGTTAAACACTGAAGCTTTCTTT
TRBD2 NA 18 TRBJ2-1 TRBV3-1/TRBV3-2 CASSQDLRLAVSYNEQFF TGTGCCAGCAGCCAAGATCTCCGACTAGCGGTCTCCTACAATGAGCAGTTCTTC
NA few 14 TRBJ1-2 TRBV13 CASSPRQGWHGYTF TGTGCCAGCAGCCCTCGTCAGGGTTGGCATGGCTACACCTTC
TRBD1 NA 16 TRBJ2-5 TRBV7-9 CASSLGDRGLQETQYF TGTGCCAGCAGCTTAGGAGACAGGGGACTCCAAGAGACCCAGTACTTC
NA NA 14 TRBJ1-2 TRBV30 CAWSRRTPNYGYTF TGTGCCTGGAGCCGACGAACTCCTAACTATGGCTACACCTTC
TRBD1 NA 14 TRBJ1-2 TRBV7-3 CASSPTGGGDGYTF TGTGCCAGCAGTCCTACAGGGGGCGGAGATGGCTACACCTTC
NA NA 14 TRBJ2-2 TRBV9 CASRGRFNTGELFF TGTGCCAGCAGGGGCCGGTTTAACACCGGGGAGCTGTTTTTT
NA NA 16 TRBJ1-1 TRBV21-1 CASSKGEGQRNTEAFF TGTGCCAGCAGCAAAGGGGAAGGACAGAGGAACACTGAAGCTTTCTTT
NA NA 14 TRBJ2-7 TRBV4-2 CASSPIMSSYEQYF TGTGCCAGCAGCCCGATCATGAGCTCCTACGAGCAGTACTTC
NA few 16 TRBJ2-3 TRBV6-5 CASSSHVTARADTQYF TGTGCCAGCAGTTCCCATGTCACGGCTCGTGCGGATACGCAGTATTTT
TRBD1 NA 15 TRBJ1-4 TRBV4-1 CASSPRDRVNEKLFF TGCGCCAGCAGCCCCCGGGACAGGGTTAATGAAAAACTGTTTTTT
TRBD1 once 16 TRBJ2-5 TRBV5-4 CASSFRETGGAGTQYF TGTGCCAGCAGCTTTCGAGAGACAGGGGGCGCGGGGACCCAGTACTTC
NA NA 16 TRBJ2-1 TRBV9 CASSVGGRSSYNEQFF TGTGCCAGCAGCGTAGGGGGACGCAGCTCCTACAATGAGCAGTTCTTC
NA NA 15 TRBJ2-1 TRBV7-3 CASSLRGSSYNEQFF TGTGCCAGCAGCTTACGGGGAAGCTCCTACAATGAGCAGTTCTTC
TRBD1 NA 15 TRBJ1-5 TRBV30 CAWSHRTGRTQPQHF TGTGCCTGGAGCCACCGGACAGGGCGGACTCAGCCCCAGCATTTT
NA NA 14 TRBJ1-6 TRBV9 CASSPREILAFLHF TGTGCCAGCAGCCCGCGAGAAATTCTAGCCTTTCTCCACTTT
NA NA 14 TRBJ2-7 TRBV7-9 CASSPNQGRSEQYF TGTGCCAGCAGCCCAAACCAGGGTCGGTCCGAGCAGTACTTC
TRBD2 NA 15 TRBJ2-3 TRBV3-1/TRBV3-2 CASSQLASGGDTQYF TGTGCCAGCAGCCAATTAGCGAGCGGGGGGGATACGCAGTATTTT
NA NA 13 TRBJ1-1 TRBV11-3 CASSLVADTEAFF TGTGCCAGCAGCTTAGTTGCCGACACTGAAGCTTTCTTT
TRBD1 NA 14 TRBJ2-1 TRBV6-2/TRBV6-3 CASSRQTGGNEQFF TGTGCCAGCAGCAGACAAACAGGGGGCAATGAGCAGTTCTTC
NA once 10 TRBJ1-2 TRBV29-1 CSVEDYGYTF TGCAGCGTTGAGGACTATGGCTACACCTTC
TRBD1 NA 16 TRBJ1-1 TRBV27 CASSLFSGGAISKAFF TGTGCCAGCAGTTTATTTTCAGGGGGCGCCATCTCCAAAGCTTTCTTT
NA NA 14 TRBJ2-3 TRBV6-5 CASSALSSTDTQYF TGTGCCAGCAGCGCCCTTTCTAGCACAGATACGCAGTATTTT
TRBD1 NA 14 TRBJ1-4 TRBV24-1 CATRETGGEEKLFF TGTGCCACCAGAGAGACAGGGGGCGAAGAAAAACTGTTTTTT
NA NA 15 TRBJ1-5 TRBV6-5 CASSSYRGQGQPQHF TGTGCCAGCAGTTCTTATCGGGGGCAGGGGCAGCCCCAGCATTTT
TRBD2 NA 16 TRBJ2-3 TRBV9 CASSVESGGGPDGQYF TGTGCCAGCAGCGTAGAGAGCGGGGGAGGTCCTGACGGGCAGTATTTT
NA NA 16 TRBJ2-3 TRBV4-1 CASSQDAGLLTDTQYF TGCGCCAGCAGCCAAGATGCAGGACTCCTCACAGATACGCAGTATTTT
NA NA 21 TRBJ1-3 TRBV30 CAWSFLYGGGIPGPDGNTIYF TGTGCCTGGAGCTTCCTGTACGGTGGAGGTATTCCCGGGCCTGACGGAAACACCATATATTTT
NA NA 13 TRBJ1-4 TRBV27 CASSFNRGEKLFF TGTGCCAGCAGTTTTAACCGGGGGGAAAAACTGTTTTTT